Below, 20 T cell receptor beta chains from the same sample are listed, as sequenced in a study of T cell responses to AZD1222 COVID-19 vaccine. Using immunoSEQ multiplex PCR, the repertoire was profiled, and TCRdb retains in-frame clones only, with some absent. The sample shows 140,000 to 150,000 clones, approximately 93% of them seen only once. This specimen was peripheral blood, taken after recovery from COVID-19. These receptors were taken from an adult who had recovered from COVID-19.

CDR3 sequence: CASSLERGRGGANVLTF. CDR3 sequence (DNA): TGCGCCAGCAGCTTGGAAAGGGGGCGAGGAGGGGCCAACGTCCTGACTTTC. The rearrangement links TRBV5-1 to TRBJ2-6, with 7 nucleotides matching TRBD1. The CDR3 runs 17 residues. V shed 0 bases and J 4 bases; nucleotides not matched to a gene: 7. Germline V lookup: CDR1 SGHRS, CDR2 YFSETQ.

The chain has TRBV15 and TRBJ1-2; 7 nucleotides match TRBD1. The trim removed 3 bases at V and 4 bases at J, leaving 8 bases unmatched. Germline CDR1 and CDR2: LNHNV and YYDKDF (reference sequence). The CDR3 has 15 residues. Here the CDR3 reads CATSREGTALYGYTF. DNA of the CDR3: TGTGCCACCAGCAGGGAAGGGACAGCCCTCTATGGCTACACCTTC.

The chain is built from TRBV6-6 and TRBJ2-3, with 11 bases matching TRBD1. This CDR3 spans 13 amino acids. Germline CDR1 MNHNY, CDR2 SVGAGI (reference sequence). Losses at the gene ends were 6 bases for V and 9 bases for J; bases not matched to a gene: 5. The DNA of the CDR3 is TGTGCCAGCAGCCGGGACAGGGGGAACACGCAGTATTTT. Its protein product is CASSRDRGNTQYF.

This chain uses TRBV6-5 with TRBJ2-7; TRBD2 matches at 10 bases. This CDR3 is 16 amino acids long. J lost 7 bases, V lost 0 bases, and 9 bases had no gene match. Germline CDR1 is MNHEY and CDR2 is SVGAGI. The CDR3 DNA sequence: TGTGCCAGCAGTTACTCGGTGTCTAGCGGGGGCCTTGAGCAGTACTTC. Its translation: CASSYSVSSGGLEQYF.

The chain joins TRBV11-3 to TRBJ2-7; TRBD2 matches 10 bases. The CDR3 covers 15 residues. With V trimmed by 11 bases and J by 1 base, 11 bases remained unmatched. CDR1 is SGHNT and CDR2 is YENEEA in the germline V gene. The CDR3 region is CAETKREGLSYEQYF. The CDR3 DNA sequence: TGTGCCGAGACCAAGCGGGAGGGTTTGTCCTACGAGCAGTACTTC.

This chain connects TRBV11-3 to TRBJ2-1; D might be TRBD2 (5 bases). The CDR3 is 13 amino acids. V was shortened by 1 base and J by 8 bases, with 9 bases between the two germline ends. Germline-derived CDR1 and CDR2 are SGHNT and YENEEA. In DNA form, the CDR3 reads TGTGCCAGCAGCTTAGGTGGGAGTGATGAGCAGTTCTTC. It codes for CASSLGGSDEQFF. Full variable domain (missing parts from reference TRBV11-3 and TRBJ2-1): EAGVVQSPRYKIIEKKQPVAFWCNPISGHNTLYWYLQNLGQGPELLIRYENEEAVDDSQLPKDRFSAERLKGVDSTLKIQPAELGDSAVYLCASSLGGSDEQFFGPGTRLTVL.

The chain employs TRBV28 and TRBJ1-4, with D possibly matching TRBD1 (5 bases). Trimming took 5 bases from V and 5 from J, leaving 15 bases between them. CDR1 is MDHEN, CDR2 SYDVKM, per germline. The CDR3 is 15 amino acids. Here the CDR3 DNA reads TGTGCCAGCAGTCCCCCTAACCGGGGGAATGAAAAACTGTTTTTT. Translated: CASSPPNRGNEKLFF.

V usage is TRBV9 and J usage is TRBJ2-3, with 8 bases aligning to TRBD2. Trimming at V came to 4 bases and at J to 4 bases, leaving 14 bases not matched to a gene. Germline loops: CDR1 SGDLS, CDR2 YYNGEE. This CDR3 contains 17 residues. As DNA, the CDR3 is TGTGCCAGCAGCTCCTCCCTCACGGGAGGGGGGGCAGATACGCAGTATTTT. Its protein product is CASSSSLTGGGADTQYF.

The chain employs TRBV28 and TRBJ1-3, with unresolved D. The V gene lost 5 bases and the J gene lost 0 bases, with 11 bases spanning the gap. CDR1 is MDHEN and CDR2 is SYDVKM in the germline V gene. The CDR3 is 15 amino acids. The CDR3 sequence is CASSRNSLSGNTIYF. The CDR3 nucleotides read TGTGCCAGCAGTCGGAACAGCCTCTCTGGAAACACCATATATTTT.

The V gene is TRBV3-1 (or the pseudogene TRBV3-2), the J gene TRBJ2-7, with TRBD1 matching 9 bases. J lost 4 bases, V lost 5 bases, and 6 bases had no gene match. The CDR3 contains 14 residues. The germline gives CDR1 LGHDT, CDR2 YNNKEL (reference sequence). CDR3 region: CASSWDRDVYEQYF. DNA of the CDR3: TGTGCCAGCAGCTGGGACAGGGATGTTTACGAGCAGTACTTC.

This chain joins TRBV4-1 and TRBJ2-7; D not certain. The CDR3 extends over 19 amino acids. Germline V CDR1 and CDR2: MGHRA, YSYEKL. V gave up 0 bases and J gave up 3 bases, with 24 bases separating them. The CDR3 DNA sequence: TGCGCCAGCAGCCAAGAAACCACTTTTGACCTGCGGTCCCACTACGAGCAGTACTTC. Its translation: CASSQETTFDLRSHYEQYF.

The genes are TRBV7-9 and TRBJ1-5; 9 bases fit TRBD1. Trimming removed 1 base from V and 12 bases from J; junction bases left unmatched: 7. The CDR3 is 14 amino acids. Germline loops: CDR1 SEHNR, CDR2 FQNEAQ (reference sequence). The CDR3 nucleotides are TGTGCCAGCAGCTTAGGGAAGGGACAGGGCGGCCAGCATTTT. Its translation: CASSLGKGQGGQHF.

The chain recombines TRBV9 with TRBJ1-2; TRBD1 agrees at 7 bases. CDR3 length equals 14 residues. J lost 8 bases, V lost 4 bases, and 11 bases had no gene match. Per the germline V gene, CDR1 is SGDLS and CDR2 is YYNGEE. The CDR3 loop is CASSTGQAQGGYTF. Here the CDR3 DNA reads TGTGCCAGCAGCACCGGACAGGCTCAAGGGGGCTACACCTTC.

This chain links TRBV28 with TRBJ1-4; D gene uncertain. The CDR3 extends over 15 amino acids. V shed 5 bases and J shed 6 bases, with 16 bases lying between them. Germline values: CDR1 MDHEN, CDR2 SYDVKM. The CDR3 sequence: CASSASTRRYEKLFF. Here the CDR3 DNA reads TGTGCCAGCAGTGCCTCGACCCGGAGGTATGAAAAACTGTTTTTT.

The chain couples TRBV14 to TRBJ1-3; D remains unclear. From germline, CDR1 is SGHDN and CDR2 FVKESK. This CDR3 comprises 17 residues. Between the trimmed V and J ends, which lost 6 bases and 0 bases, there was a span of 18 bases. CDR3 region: CASSLGHSVISGNTIYF. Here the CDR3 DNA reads TGTGCCAGCAGTCTAGGGCACTCCGTCATCTCTGGAAACACCATATATTTT.

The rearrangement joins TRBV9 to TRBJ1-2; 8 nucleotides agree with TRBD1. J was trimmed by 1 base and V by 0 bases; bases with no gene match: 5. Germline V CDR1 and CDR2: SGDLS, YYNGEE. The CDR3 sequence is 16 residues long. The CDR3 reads CASSVGFDRGNYGYTF. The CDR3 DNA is TGTGCCAGCAGCGTAGGTTTTGACAGGGGTAACTATGGCTACACCTTC.

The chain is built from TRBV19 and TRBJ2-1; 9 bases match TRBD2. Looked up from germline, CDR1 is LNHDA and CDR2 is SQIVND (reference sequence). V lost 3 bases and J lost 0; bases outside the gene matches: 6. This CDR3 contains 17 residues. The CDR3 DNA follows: TGTGCCAGTAGTATGGCCCTAGCGGGAAGCTCCTACAATGAGCAGTTCTTC. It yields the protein CASSMALAGSSYNEQFF.

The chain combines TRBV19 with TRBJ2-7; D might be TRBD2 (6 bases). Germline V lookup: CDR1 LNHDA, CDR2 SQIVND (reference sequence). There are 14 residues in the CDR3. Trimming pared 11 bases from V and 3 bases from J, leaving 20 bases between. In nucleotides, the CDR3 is TGTGCCTCATCTGTACTAGCAGGGAGCTACGAGCAGTACTTC. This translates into CASSVLAGSYEQYF.

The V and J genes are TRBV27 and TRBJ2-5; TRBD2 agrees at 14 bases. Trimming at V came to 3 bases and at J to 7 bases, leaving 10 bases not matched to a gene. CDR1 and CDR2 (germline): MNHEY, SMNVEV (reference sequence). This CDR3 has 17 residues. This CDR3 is CASSFGTSGRLLSTQYF. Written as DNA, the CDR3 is TGTGCCAGCAGTTTTGGGACTAGCGGGAGACTTTTGTCGACCCAGTACTTC.

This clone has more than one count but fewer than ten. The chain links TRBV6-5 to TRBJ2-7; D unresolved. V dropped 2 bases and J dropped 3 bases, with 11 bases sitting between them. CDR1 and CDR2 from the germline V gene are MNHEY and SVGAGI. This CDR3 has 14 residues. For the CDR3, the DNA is TGTGCCAGCAGTTACGACACCAGTAGCTACGAGCAGTACTTC. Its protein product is CASSYDTSSYEQYF.